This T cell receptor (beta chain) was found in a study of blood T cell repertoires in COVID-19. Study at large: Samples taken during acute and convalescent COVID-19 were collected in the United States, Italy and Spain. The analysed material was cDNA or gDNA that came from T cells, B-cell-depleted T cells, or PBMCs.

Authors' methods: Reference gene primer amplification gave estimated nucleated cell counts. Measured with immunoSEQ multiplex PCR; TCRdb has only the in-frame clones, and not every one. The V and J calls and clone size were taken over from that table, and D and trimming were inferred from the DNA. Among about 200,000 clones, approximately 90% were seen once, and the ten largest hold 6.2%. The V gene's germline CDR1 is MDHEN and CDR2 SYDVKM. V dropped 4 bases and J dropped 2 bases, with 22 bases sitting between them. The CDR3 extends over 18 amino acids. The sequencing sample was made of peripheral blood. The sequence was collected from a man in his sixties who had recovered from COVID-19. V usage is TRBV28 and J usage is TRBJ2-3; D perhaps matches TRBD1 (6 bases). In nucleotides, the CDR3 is TGTGCCAGCAGTTCCCCAATCCGGACAGATTTCGTCACAGATACGCAGTATTTT. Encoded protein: CASSSPIRTDFVTDTQYF. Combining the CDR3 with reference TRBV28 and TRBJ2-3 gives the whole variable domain DVKVTQSSRYLVKRTGEKVFLECVQDMDHENMFWYRQDPGLGLRLIYFSYDVKMKEKGDIPEGYSVSREKKERFSLILESASTNQTSMYLCASSSPIRTDFVTDTQYFGPGTRLTVL.